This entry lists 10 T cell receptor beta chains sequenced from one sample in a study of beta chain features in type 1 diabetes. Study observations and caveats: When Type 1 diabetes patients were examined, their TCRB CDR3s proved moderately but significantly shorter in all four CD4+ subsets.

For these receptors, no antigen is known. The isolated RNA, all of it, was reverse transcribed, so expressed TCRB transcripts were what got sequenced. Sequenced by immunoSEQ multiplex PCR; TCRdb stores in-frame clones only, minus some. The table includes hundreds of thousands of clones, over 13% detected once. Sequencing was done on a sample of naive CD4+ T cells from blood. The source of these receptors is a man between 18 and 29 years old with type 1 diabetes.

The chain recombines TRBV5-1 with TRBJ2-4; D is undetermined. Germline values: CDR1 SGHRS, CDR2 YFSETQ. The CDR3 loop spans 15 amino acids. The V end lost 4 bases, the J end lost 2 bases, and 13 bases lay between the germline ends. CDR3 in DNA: TGCGCCAGCAGCCCCCGGGCTAATACCAAAAACATTCAGTACTTC. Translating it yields CASSPRANTKNIQYF.

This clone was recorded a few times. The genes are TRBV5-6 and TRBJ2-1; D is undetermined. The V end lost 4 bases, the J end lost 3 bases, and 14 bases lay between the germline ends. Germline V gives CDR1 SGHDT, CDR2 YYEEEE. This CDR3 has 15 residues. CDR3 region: CASSPDITDYNEQFF. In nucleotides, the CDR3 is TGTGCCAGCAGCCCTGACATAACAGACTACAATGAGCAGTTCTTC.

The CDR3 reads CASSVGDSGEKLFF. CDR3 bases: TGTGCCAGCAGCGTCGGGGACAGCGGGGAAAAACTGTTTTTT. The chain joins TRBV5-8 to TRBJ1-4, with 7 bases that match TRBD1. CDR1 is SGHTS, CDR2 YDEGEE, per germline. V was clipped by 4 bases and J by 8 bases; unmatched bases: 8. This CDR3 spans 14 amino acids.

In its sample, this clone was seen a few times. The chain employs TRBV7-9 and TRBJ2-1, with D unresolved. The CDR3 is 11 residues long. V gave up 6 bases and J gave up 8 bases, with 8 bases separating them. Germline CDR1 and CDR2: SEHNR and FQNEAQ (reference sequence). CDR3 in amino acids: CASSPSHEQFF. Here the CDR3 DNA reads TGTGCCAGCAGTCCCTCCCATGAGCAGTTCTTC. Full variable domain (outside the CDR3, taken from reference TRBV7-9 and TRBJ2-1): DTGVSQNPRHKITKRGQNVTFRCDPISEHNRLYWYRQTLGQGPEFLTYFQNEAQLEKSRLLSDRFSAERPKGSFSTLEIQRTEQGDSAMYLCASSPSHEQFFGPGTRLTVL.

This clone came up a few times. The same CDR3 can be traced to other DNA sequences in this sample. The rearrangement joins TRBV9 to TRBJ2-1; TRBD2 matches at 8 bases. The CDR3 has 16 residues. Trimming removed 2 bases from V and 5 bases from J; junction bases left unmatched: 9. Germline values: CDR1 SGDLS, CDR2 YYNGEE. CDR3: CASSVLGLAGNNEQFF. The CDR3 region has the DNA TGTGCCAGCAGCGTTCTGGGGTTAGCGGGGAACAATGAGCAGTTCTTC. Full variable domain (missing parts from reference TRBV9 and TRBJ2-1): DSGVTQTPKHLITATGQRVTLRCSPRSGDLSVYWYQQSLDQGLQFLIQYYNGEERAKGNILERFSAQQFPDLHSELNLSSLELGDSALYFCASSVLGLAGNNEQFFGPGTRLTVL.

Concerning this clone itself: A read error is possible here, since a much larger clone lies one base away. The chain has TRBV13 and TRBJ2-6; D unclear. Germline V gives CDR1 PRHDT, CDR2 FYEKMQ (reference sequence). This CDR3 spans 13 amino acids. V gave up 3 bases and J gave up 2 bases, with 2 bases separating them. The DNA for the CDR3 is TGTGCCAGCAGCTTTACTGGGGCCAACGTCCTGACTTTC. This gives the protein CASSFTGANVLTF.

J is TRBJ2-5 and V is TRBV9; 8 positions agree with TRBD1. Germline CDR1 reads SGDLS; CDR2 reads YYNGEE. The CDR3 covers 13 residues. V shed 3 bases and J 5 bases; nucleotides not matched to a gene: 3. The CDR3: CASSGTGTETQYF. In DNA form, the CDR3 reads TGTGCCAGCAGCGGGACAGGGACGGAGACCCAGTACTTC. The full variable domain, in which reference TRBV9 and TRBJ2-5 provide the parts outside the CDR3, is DSGVTQTPKHLITATGQRVTLRCSPRSGDLSVYWYQQSLDQGLQFLIQYYNGEERAKGNILERFSAQQFPDLHSELNLSSLELGDSALYFCASSGTGTETQYFGPGTRLLVL.

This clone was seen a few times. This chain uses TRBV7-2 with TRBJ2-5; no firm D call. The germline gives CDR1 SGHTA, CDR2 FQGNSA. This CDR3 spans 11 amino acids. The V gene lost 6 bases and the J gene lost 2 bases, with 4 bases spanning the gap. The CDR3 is CASRRQETQYF. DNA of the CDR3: TGTGCCAGCAGGCGTCAAGAGACCCAGTACTTC.

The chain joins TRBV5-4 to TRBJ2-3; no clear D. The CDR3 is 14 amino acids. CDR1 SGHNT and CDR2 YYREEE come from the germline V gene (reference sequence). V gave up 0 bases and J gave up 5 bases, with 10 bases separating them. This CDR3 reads CASSLAKGGDTQYF. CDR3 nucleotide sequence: TGTGCCAGCAGCTTGGCCAAAGGCGGAGATACGCAGTATTTT.

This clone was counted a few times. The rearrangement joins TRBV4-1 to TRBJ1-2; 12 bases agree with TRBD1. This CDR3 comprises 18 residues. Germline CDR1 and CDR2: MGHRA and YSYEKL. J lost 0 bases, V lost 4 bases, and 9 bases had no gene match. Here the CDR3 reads CASSLPGQGARANYGYTF. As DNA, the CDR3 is TGCGCCAGCAGCCTGCCGGGACAGGGGGCTAGAGCTAACTATGGCTACACCTTC.